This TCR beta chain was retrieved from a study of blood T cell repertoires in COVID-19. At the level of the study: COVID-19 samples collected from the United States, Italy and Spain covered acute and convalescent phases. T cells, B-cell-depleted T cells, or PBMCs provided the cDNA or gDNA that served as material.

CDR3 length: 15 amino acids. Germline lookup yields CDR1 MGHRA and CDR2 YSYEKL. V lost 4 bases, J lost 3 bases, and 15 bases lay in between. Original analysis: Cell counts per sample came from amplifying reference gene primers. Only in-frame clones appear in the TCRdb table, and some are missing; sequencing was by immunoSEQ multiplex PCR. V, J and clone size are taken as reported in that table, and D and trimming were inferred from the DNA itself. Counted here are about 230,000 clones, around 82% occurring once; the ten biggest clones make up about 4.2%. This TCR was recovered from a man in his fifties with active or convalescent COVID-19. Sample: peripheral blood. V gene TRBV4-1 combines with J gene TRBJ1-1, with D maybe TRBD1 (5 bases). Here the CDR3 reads CASSLFRVGDTEAFF. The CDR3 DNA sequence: TGCGCCAGCAGCCTTTTCAGGGTGGGCGACACTGAAGCTTTCTTT.